This T cell receptor (beta chain) was sequenced in a study of immune characterization of retroperitoneal liposarcoma. Germline V gives CDR1 MNHNS, CDR2 SASEGT. The CDR3 runs to 16 residues. Trimming cost V 3 bases and J 2 bases, with 15 bases left between them. TCRdb fed the PCR reads into MiXCR, producing one record per CDR3 protein. The table has 9,500 to 13,000 distinct CDR3 sequences, about a quarter seen once. The sample holds many counts of this clonotype. Sequencing used tumor tissue. This clonotype originated in a male donor with retroperitoneal liposarcoma. The J gene is TRBJ2-3, the V gene TRBV6-1; tentative D call: TRBD2 (5 bases). CDR3 sequence reads: CASSDIRRVNTDTQYF. In DNA, the CDR3 is TGTGCCAGCAGTGATATAAGGCGGGTGAACACAGATACGCAGTATTTT.